These 5 T cell receptor beta chains share one sample of origin, sequenced in a study of radiotherapy plus CTLA-4 blockade in lung cancer. Sequenced by immunoSEQ multiplex PCR; TCRdb stores in-frame clones only, minus some. The sample has approximately 70,000 clones, 70% to 80% seen once. Sequences were derived from peripheral blood, sampled from a patient treated with radiotherapy plus ipilimumab. These TCRs come from a human donor with non-small cell lung cancer whose response to radiotherapy plus ipilimumab could not be evaluated. Some clones in this sample may be carry-over from other donors' samples.

The V and J genes are TRBV11-2 and TRBJ2-3; D is undetermined. Germline V lookup: CDR1 SGHAT, CDR2 FQNNGV. The CDR3 extends over 13 amino acids. V was trimmed by 1 base and J by 8 bases, leaving 10 bases between them. The CDR3 DNA is TGTGCCAGCAGCTTAGGTAGCTCCAGTACGCAGTATTTT. Encoded protein: CASSLGSSSTQYF.

The rearrangement joins TRBV5-4 to TRBJ1-1; D is perhaps TRBD1 (5 bases). The V end lost 4 bases, the J end lost 7 bases, and 20 bases lay between the germline ends. Germline CDR1 and CDR2: SGHNT and YYREEE (reference sequence). This CDR3 contains 15 residues. CDR3 DNA sequence: TGTGCCAGCAGCCCCTCTGGAGGGGCTCGGAGTGAAGCTTTCTTT. This encodes CASSPSGGARSEAFF.

This sequence joins TRBV5-1 and TRBJ1-2; D is unclear. V was cut by 0 bases and J by 4 bases, with 10 bases left in between. CDR1 and CDR2 from the germline V gene are SGHRS and YFSETQ. This CDR3 spans 14 amino acids. CDR3 amino acids: CASSLVPDLYGYTF. The DNA for the CDR3 is TGCGCCAGCAGCTTGGTTCCAGATCTCTATGGCTACACCTTC. The whole variable domain, filled in from reference TRBV5-1 and TRBJ1-2, reads KAGVTQTPRYLIKTRGQQVTLSCSPISGHRSVSWYQQTPGQGLQFLFEYFSETQRNKGNFPGRFSGRQFSNSRSEMNVSTLELGDSALYLCASSLVPDLYGYTFGSGTRLTVV.

A note on this clone: Within the sample, other DNA sequences also encode this same CDR3. V usage is TRBV5-8 and J usage is TRBJ1-1; weak D call: TRBD1 (6 bases). Germline values: CDR1 SGHTS, CDR2 YDEGEE. The CDR3 is 15 amino acids. V was cut by 5 bases and J by 0 bases, with 14 bases left in between. The CDR3 region is CASSFGGHLNTEAFF. The CDR3 DNA follows: TGTGCCAGCAGTTTTGGGGGACACTTGAACACTGAAGCTTTCTTT. The full variable domain, with the rest looked up from reference TRBV5-8 and TRBJ1-1, is EAGVTQSPTHLIKTRGQQATLRCSPISGHTSVYWYQQALGLGLQFLLWYDEGEERNRGNFPPRFSGRQFPNYSSELNVNALELEDSALYLCASSFGGHLNTEAFFGQGTRLTVV.

V usage is TRBV19 and J usage is TRBJ1-2; 7 nucleotides line up with TRBD1. J gave up 8 bases and V 5 bases, and 14 bases lay outside the gene matches. Germline V gives CDR1 LNHDA, CDR2 SQIVND (reference sequence). This CDR3 has 15 amino acids. In DNA, the CDR3 is TGTGCCAGTAGTCGTCCGGACAGGTCGGTCTTCGGCTACACCTTC. Translation gives CASSRPDRSVFGYTF. The full variable domain, completed using reference TRBV19 and TRBJ1-2, is DGGITQSPKYLFRKEGQNVTLSCEQNLNHDAMYWYRQDPGQGLRLIYYSQIVNDFQKGDIAEGYSVSREKKESFPLTVTSAQKNPTAFYLCASSRPDRSVFGYTFGSGTRLTVV.